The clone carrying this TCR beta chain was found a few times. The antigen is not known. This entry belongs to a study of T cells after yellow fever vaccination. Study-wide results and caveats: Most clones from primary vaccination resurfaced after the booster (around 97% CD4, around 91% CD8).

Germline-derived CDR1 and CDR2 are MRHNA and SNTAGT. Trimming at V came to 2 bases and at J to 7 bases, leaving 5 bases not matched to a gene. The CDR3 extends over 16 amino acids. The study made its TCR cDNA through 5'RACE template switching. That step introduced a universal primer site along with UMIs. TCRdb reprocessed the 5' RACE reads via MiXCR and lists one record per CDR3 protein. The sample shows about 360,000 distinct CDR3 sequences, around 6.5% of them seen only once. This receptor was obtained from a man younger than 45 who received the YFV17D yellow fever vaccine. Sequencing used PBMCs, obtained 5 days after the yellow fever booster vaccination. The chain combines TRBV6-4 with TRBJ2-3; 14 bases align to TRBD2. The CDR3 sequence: CASSDGTSGRVHTQYF. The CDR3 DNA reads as TGTGCCAGCAGTGACGGGACTAGCGGGAGAGTCCATACGCAGTATTTT.